Listed here are 29 T cell receptor beta chains from one sample, sequenced in a study of vaccination and CD4 T cells after COVID-19. A single record per CDR3 protein comes from TCRdb applying MiXCR to the PCR reads. The table has fewer than 15,000 distinct CDR3 sequences, approximately 69% seen once; the top ten hold 1% to 1.4%. This sample comprised CD4+ T cells from blood, obtained after SARS-CoV-2 vaccination. The receptors originated from a human donor who had recovered from COVID-19.

V and J are TRBV20-1 and TRBJ1-5, with D possibly TRBD1 on 6 matching bases. The germline gives CDR1 DFQATT, CDR2 SNEGSKA (reference sequence). V was cut by 1 base and J by 4 bases, with 14 bases left in between. The CDR3 is made up of 15 amino acids. This chain's CDR3 is CSARADSKVNQPQHF. CDR3 bases: TGCAGTGCTAGAGCGGACAGTAAGGTGAATCAGCCCCAGCATTTT.

The J gene is TRBJ1-6, the V gene TRBV6-5; no firm D call. CDR1 and CDR2 (germline): MNHEY, SVGAGI. Trimming pared 2 bases from V and 8 bases from J, leaving 7 bases between. This CDR3 has 13 amino acids. The DNA of the CDR3 is TGTGCCAGCAGTTACGAAGGGTATTCACCCCTCCACTTT. It encodes CASSYEGYSPLHF.

The chain employs TRBV23-1 and TRBJ2-7; 11 bases are a match to TRBD1. TRBV23-1 is designated an ORF whose function remains uncertain. J gave up 5 bases and V 6 bases, and 15 bases lay outside the gene matches. This CDR3 has 17 amino acids. CDR3 region: CASRDRGRKRVDHEQYF. The CDR3 DNA follows: TGCGCCAGCAGGGACAGGGGGCGAAAGCGGGTAGACCACGAGCAGTACTTC.

The chain couples TRBV27 to TRBJ1-2; the match to TRBD1 covers 7 bases. CDR3 length equals 14 residues. With 9 bases clipped from V and 3 bases from J, the junction kept 10 bases outside the gene matches. Germline lookup yields CDR1 MNHEY and CDR2 SMNVEV (reference sequence). The CDR3: CASTARQGDYGYTF. The CDR3 DNA reads TGTGCCAGTACCGCCCGACAGGGCGACTATGGCTACACCTTC.

The J gene is TRBJ2-1, the V gene TRBV18; D may be TRBD2 (5 bases). V was cut by 0 bases and J by 6 bases, with 6 bases left in between. The CDR3 spans 13 residues. The germline V gene encodes CDR1 KGHSH and CDR2 LQKENI. CDR3 DNA: TGTGCCAGCTCACCACCGGACTCCAATGAGCAGTTCTTC. Translated, it gives CASSPPDSNEQFF.

This clonotype was picked up a small number of times. This chain joins TRBV4-3 and TRBJ1-2, with D perhaps matching TRBD1 (6 bases). Trimming stripped 0 bases from V and 4 bases from J, with 12 bases between. This CDR3 spans 15 amino acids. Germline values: CDR1 LGHNA, CDR2 YSLEER. CDR3 DNA: TGCGCCAGCAGCCAAGATTTCACAGGGACCTATGGCTACACCTTC. Translated, it gives CASSQDFTGTYGYTF.

CDR3 sequence (DNA): TGTGCCAGCAGCTTAGTTACAGGGGTGCAAGAGACCCAGTACTTC. Its protein product is CASSLVTGVQETQYF. The V and J genes are TRBV7-9 and TRBJ2-5, with TRBD1 matching 7 bases. V was pared by 1 base and J by 2 bases, with 4 bases of the junction left unmatched. This CDR3 is built from 15 residues. CDR1 SEHNR and CDR2 FQNEAQ come from the germline V gene (reference sequence).

The chain uses TRBV10-3 and TRBJ2-3; TRBD2 matches 12 bases. After removal of 4 bases from V and 1 base from J, the junction contained 9 bases not matched to a gene. The CDR3 spans 18 residues. Germline V gene lookup returns CDR1 ENHRY and CDR2 SYGVKD. CDR3 protein: CAISARLAGERGTDTQYF. CDR3 DNA sequence: TGTGCCATCAGTGCAAGACTAGCGGGAGAAAGGGGCACAGATACGCAGTATTTT.

This chain connects TRBV6-1 to TRBJ1-2; D uncertain. V lost 2 bases, J lost 5 bases, and 15 bases lay in between. The CDR3 is made up of 15 amino acids. Germline loops: CDR1 MNHNS, CDR2 SASEGT. The CDR3 protein is CASSENRDYFYGYTF. The CDR3 bases are TGTGCCAGCAGTGAAAATAGGGATTACTTTTATGGCTACACCTTC.

The rearrangement uses TRBV6-2 or TRBV6-3 and TRBJ2-1, with D perhaps TRBD1 (5 bases). This CDR3 spans 12 amino acids. Trimming stripped 3 bases from V and 15 bases from J, with 15 bases between. Germline CDR1 reads MNHEY; CDR2 reads SVGEGT. CDR3 loop: CASSYPGLRSFF. CDR3 coding DNA: TGTGCCAGCAGTTATCCAGGGCTACGATCGTTCTTC.

This chain connects TRBV6-1 to TRBJ2-5; 8 bases align to TRBD2. Looked up from germline, CDR1 is MNHNS and CDR2 is SASEGT. Germline trimming cut 5 bases from V and 1 base from J; bases unmatched to any gene: 3. This CDR3 region has 14 residues. CDR3 sequence (DNA): TGTGCCAGCAGTCGAGCGGGGGTCCAAGAGACCCAGTACTTC. It is translated as CASSRAGVQETQYF.

The chain combines TRBV20-1 with TRBJ2-4; 8 bases match TRBD2. Looked up from germline, CDR1 is DFQATT and CDR2 is SNEGSKA (reference sequence). V shed 0 bases, J shed 8 bases, and the junction held 9 bases outside the gene matches. The CDR3 totals 15 residues. The DNA of the CDR3 is TGCAGTGCTAGAGAGATCGGGAGGGCCGAGGACATTCAGTACTTC. Its protein product is CSAREIGRAEDIQYF.

This clonotype came up a few times. The V gene is TRBV12-3 or TRBV12-4, the J gene TRBJ1-2; unclear D gene. The germline V and J ends were trimmed by 1 base and 0 bases, with 9 bases remaining between them. The CDR3 is 15 residues long. Written as DNA, the CDR3 is TGTGCCAGCAGTTTAGGGAGGAGAGCTAACTATGGCTACACCTTC. The encoded protein is CASSLGRRANYGYTF.

This chain links TRBV7-3 with TRBJ2-3, with D possibly being TRBD1 (5 bases). This CDR3 has 14 residues. V was shortened by 2 bases and J by 1 base, with 7 bases between the two germline ends. CDR1 and CDR2 from the germline V gene are SGHTA and FQGTGA. The CDR3 loop is CASSLLQGTDTQYF. The DNA for the CDR3 is TGTGCCAGCAGCTTACTACAGGGCACAGATACGCAGTATTTT.

The chain links TRBV5-1 to TRBJ1-5, with D maybe TRBD1 (5 bases). CDR1 is SGHRS, CDR2 YFSETQ, per germline. CDR3 length equals 15 residues. Trimming left V 0 bases short and J 3 bases short, with 10 bases between. The CDR3 DNA reads TGCGCCAGCAGCTTGGGGACAAACTCCAATCAGCCCCAGCATTTT. This encodes CASSLGTNSNQPQHF.

Here the CDR3 DNA reads TGTGCCAGCAGCTTAGAAATCGCGGGAGCCTTTCGTGGCACAGATACGCAGTATTTT. As protein: CASSLEIAGAFRGTDTQYF. V gene TRBV7-2 combines with J gene TRBJ2-3, with TRBD2 matching over 7 bases. The CDR3 sequence is 19 residues long. Unmatched junction bases numbered 14, after V lost 1 base and J lost 1 base. CDR1 and CDR2 from the germline V gene are SGHTA and FQGNSA.

The chain has TRBV6-1 and TRBJ1-2; 9 bases line up with TRBD1. From germline, CDR1 is MNHNS and CDR2 SASEGT. The V and J ends lost 5 bases and 6 bases, in that order; junction bases with no gene match: 7. CDR3 length: 14 amino acids. CDR3 coding DNA: TGTGCCAGCAGTACCCGGACAGGGGAGGATGGCTACACCTTC. It specifies CASSTRTGEDGYTF.

The chain is built from TRBV28 and TRBJ1-2; 12 bases align to TRBD1. From germline, CDR1 is MDHEN and CDR2 SYDVKM. V shed 6 bases, J shed 7 bases, and the junction held 12 bases outside the gene matches. CDR3 length: 16 amino acids. As DNA, the CDR3 is TGTGCCAGCAGGGATGTACCGGGACAGGGGGCGAGTGGCTACACCTTC. Its translation: CASRDVPGQGASGYTF.

V and J are TRBV6-1 and TRBJ2-4, with 8 bases that match TRBD2. The CDR3 contains 17 residues. Germline CDR1 and CDR2: MNHNS and SASEGT. J gave up 0 bases and V 10 bases, and 14 bases lay outside the gene matches. CDR3 sequence: CAILGRGGRLAKNIQYF. DNA of the CDR3: TGTGCCATCCTGGGAAGGGGCGGGAGGCTAGCCAAAAACATTCAGTACTTC.

The J gene is TRBJ2-3, the V gene TRBV20-1; D ambiguous. The CDR3 is 15 residues long. V shed 1 base and J shed 3 bases, with 14 bases lying between them. The germline CDR1 and CDR2 sequences are DFQATT and SNEGSKA (reference sequence). The CDR3 region has the DNA TGCAGTGCTAGAGTGTTGGTGCGCCGGACAGATACGCAGTATTTT. It is translated as CSARVLVRRTDTQYF.

As for this clonotype: One junction end does not reproduce the germline sequence, and a read error may be involved. The J gene is TRBJ2-5, the V gene TRBV6-5, with D perhaps given as TRBD1 or TRBD2 (5 bases each). Germline values: CDR1 MNHEY, CDR2 SVGAGI. The CDR3 consists of 14 residues. CDR3 residues: CASSYGTMQATQYF. In DNA form, the CDR3 reads TGTGCCAGCAGTTACGGGACCATGCAAGCGACCCAGTACTTC.

The chain combines TRBV6-2 or TRBV6-3 with TRBJ2-5, with D unclear. Germline CDR1 reads MNHEY; CDR2 reads SVGEGT. This CDR3 comprises 17 residues. With 5 bases removed from V and 5 bases from J, the gap between germline ends came to 24 bases. In DNA form, the CDR3 reads TGTGCCAGCAGTCAATCCGGACCAGCCGGTGGGCGGGAGACCCAGTACTTC. Amino acid sequence: CASSQSGPAGGRETQYF.

This clonotype was counted between two and nine times. CDR3 nucleotide sequence: TGTGCCAGCAGGTCCGGGTTCGTGGGCACTGAAGCTTTCTTT. This sequence encodes CASRSGFVGTEAFF. This chain joins TRBV6-1 and TRBJ1-1; no definite D call. Trimming removed 6 bases at V and 4 bases at J, with 15 bases between. The germline gives CDR1 MNHNS, CDR2 SASEGT. The CDR3 consists of 14 residues.

The rearrangement links TRBV30 to TRBJ1-5, with unresolved D. The V end lost 3 bases, the J end lost 0 bases, and 6 bases lay between the germline ends. Per the germline V gene, CDR1 is GTSNPN and CDR2 is SVGIG (reference sequence). This CDR3 is built from 13 residues. CDR3 region: CAWSDDSNQPQHF. Written as DNA, the CDR3 is TGTGCCTGGAGCGACGATAGCAATCAGCCCCAGCATTTT.

The gene calls are TRBV5-6 and TRBJ2-5; 12 bases match TRBD2. The CDR3 consists of 17 residues. The V gene end was trimmed by 4 bases and the J gene end by 5 bases; junction bases not matched to a gene: 12. The germline V gene encodes CDR1 SGHDT and CDR2 YYEEEE. CDR3 bases: TGTGCCAGCAGCGTCAGTCCTAGCGGGAGGGCCAGCGAGACCCAGTACTTC. Translated, it gives CASSVSPSGRASETQYF.

The chain employs TRBV2 and TRBJ2-3; 9 bases line up with TRBD1. CDR1 is SNHLY, CDR2 FYNNEI, per germline. Germline trimming cut 6 bases from V and 1 base from J; bases unmatched to any gene: 2. The CDR3 has 14 residues. In DNA, the CDR3 is TGTGCCAGCAGGTGGACAGGGGGCACAGATACGCAGTATTTT. Amino acids: CASRWTGGTDTQYF.

This clonotype came up once. The junction shows a germline mismatch at one end, possibly a read error. The chain is built from TRBV28 and TRBJ1-5; possibly TRBD1 for D (6 bases). Germline assignment: CDR1 MDHEN and CDR2 SYDVKM. The CDR3 covers 14 residues. Here the CDR3 DNA reads TGTGCTAGCAGTACCGGGACATCCGACCAGCCCCAGCATTTT. Translating it yields CASSTGTSDQPQHF.

This chain uses TRBV7-2 with TRBJ1-1; no clear D gene. Germline V gene lookup returns CDR1 SGHTA and CDR2 FQGNSA. There are 14 residues in the CDR3. The V gene lost 1 base and the J gene lost 2 bases, with 8 bases spanning the gap. The CDR3 DNA is TGTGCCAGCAGCTTAGAGGGCGGAAACACTGAAGCTTTCTTT. The encoded protein is CASSLEGGNTEAFF.

The J gene is TRBJ2-3, the V gene TRBV11-1; no reliable D call. V dropped 5 bases and J dropped 5 bases, with 5 bases sitting between them. The CDR3 sequence is 11 residues long. Germline assignment: CDR1 SGHAT and CDR2 FQDESV (reference sequence). This CDR3 reads CASSRGDTQYF. The CDR3 coding sequence is TGTGCCAGCAGCCGCGGAGATACGCAGTATTTT.